Listed here are 20 T cell receptor beta chains from one sample, sequenced in a study of blood T cell repertoires in COVID-19. Profiled with immunoSEQ multiplex PCR; TCRdb holds only in-frame clones, not every one. Seen here are 80,000 to 90,000 clones, roughly four fifths observed once, and the top ten hold approximately 1.2%. Specimen: peripheral blood. Receptors were obtained from a woman older than 75 with acute or convalescent COVID-19.

The V gene is TRBV5-1, the J gene TRBJ1-6; D is ambiguous. V was pared by 1 base and J by 3 bases, with 8 bases between. CDR3 length: 15 residues. The germline CDR1 and CDR2 sequences are SGHRS and YFSETQ. CDR3: CASSLNSGYNSPLHF. Written as DNA, the CDR3 is TGCGCCAGCAGCTTGAATTCGGGCTATAATTCACCCCTCCACTTT.

In DNA form, the CDR3 reads TGCAGCGTACAGGGTAGGCAAGAGACCCAGTACTTC. Translated, it gives CSVQGRQETQYF. The chain employs TRBV29-1 and TRBJ2-5; D might be TRBD1 (6 bases). Per germline, CDR1 SQVTM and CDR2 ANQGSEA. V dropped 6 bases and J dropped 2 bases, with 10 bases sitting between them. The CDR3 consists of 12 residues.

The genes are TRBV13 and TRBJ2-7, with D tentatively TRBD2 (6 bases). The V and J ends lost 6 bases and 4 bases respectively, with 13 bases between them. The CDR3 consists of 13 residues. Germline V gene data show CDR1 as PRHDT and CDR2 as FYEKMQ (reference sequence). In nucleotides, the CDR3 is TGTGCCAGCAGTCCTACCGGGACTTACGAGCAGTACTTC. It is translated as CASSPTGTYEQYF.

The J gene is TRBJ2-1, the V gene TRBV5-1; 7 bases are a match to TRBD1. CDR3 length: 17 residues. Trimming cost V 0 bases and J 2 bases; bases outside gene matches: 8. CDR1 and CDR2 (germline): SGHRS, YFSETQ. The CDR3 spells CASSLGLQGITYNEQFF. The CDR3 region has the DNA TGCGCCAGCAGCTTGGGGTTACAGGGGATAACCTACAATGAGCAGTTCTTC. The whole variable domain, filled in from reference TRBV5-1 and TRBJ2-1, reads KAGVTQTPRYLIKTRGQQVTLSCSPISGHRSVSWYQQTPGQGLQFLFEYFSETQRNKGNFPGRFSGRQFSNSRSEMNVSTLELGDSALYLCASSLGLQGITYNEQFFGPGTRLTVL.

The rearrangement joins TRBV6-2 or TRBV6-3 to TRBJ1-1, with unresolved D. The V gene's germline CDR1 is MNHEY and CDR2 SVGEGT. V was shortened by 5 bases and J by 1 base, with 11 bases between the two germline ends. The CDR3 has 14 amino acids. Here the CDR3 DNA reads TGTGCCAGCAGTCCCCTAACAGCGAACACTGAAGCTTTCTTT. As protein: CASSPLTANTEAFF.

The chain combines TRBV28 with TRBJ2-4; no clear D gene. The CDR3 spans 16 residues. The germline gives CDR1 MDHEN, CDR2 SYDVKM. Trimming cost V 4 bases and J 1 base, with 14 bases left between them. The CDR3 loop is CASSSPGPLAKNIQYF. The CDR3 nucleotides are TGTGCCAGCAGTTCTCCTGGCCCTCTGGCCAAAAACATTCAGTACTTC.

This sequence joins TRBV10-3 and TRBJ1-6; TRBD1 matches 9 bases. The CDR3 spans 16 residues. Germline loops: CDR1 ENHRY, CDR2 SYGVKD. The trim removed 6 bases at V and 8 bases at J, leaving 11 bases unmatched. The CDR3 sequence is CAIRGGGTGLHSPLHF. For the CDR3, the DNA is TGTGCCATCAGGGGGGGTGGGACAGGGCTCCATTCACCCCTCCACTTT.

This rearrangement joins TRBV13 to TRBJ2-1; 14 bases align to TRBD2. The CDR3 length is 17 residues. Germline loops: CDR1 PRHDT, CDR2 FYEKMQ (reference sequence). Germline trimming cut 5 bases from V and 7 bases from J; bases unmatched to any gene: 10. CDR3 sequence (DNA): TGTGCCAGCAGCCCCCGGGGACTAGCGGGGGTCGGAAATGAGCAGTTCTTC. It specifies CASSPRGLAGVGNEQFF. Filled out from reference TRBV13 and TRBJ2-1, the complete variable domain reads AAGVIQSPRHLIKEKRETATLKCYPIPRHDTVYWYQQGPGQDPQFLISFYEKMQSDKGSIPDRFSAQQFSDYHSELNMSSLELGDSALYFCASSPRGLAGVGNEQFFGPGTRLTVL.

CDR3 DNA: TGTGCCAGCGGGACACCCAGCTCCTACGAGCAGTACTTC. Its protein product is CASGTPSSYEQYF. The rearrangement joins TRBV6-5 to TRBJ2-7; a weak D match, TRBD1 (6 bases). Deletions cut 8 bases from V and 0 bases from J, with 11 bases between. The CDR3 is made up of 13 amino acids. CDR1 and CDR2 from the germline V gene are MNHEY and SVGAGI.

V and J are TRBV11-2 and TRBJ2-1; D is unresolved. CDR1 is SGHAT, CDR2 FQNNGV, per germline. The CDR3 covers 11 residues. Trimming stripped 2 bases from V and 7 bases from J, with 3 bases between. Here the CDR3 reads CASSLLNEQFF. CDR3 DNA: TGTGCCAGCAGCTTACTGAATGAGCAGTTCTTC.

The genes are TRBV5-5 and TRBJ1-1; maybe TRBD1 (6 bases). V lost 6 bases and J 1 base, leaving 10 bases between the germline ends. The CDR3 runs 13 residues. The germline CDR1 and CDR2 sequences are SGHKS and YYEKEE (reference sequence). The CDR3 spells CASILGQNTEAFF. CDR3 in DNA: TGTGCCAGCATCCTGGGACAGAACACTGAAGCTTTCTTT.

This clone came up once. The V gene is TRBV2, the J gene TRBJ2-5; 9 bases match TRBD2. With 7 bases clipped from V and 4 bases from J, the junction kept 13 bases outside the gene matches. The CDR3 sequence is 16 residues long. Per germline, CDR1 SNHLY and CDR2 FYNNEI. The CDR3 protein is CASTLLKGAGGETQYF. The CDR3 DNA reads TGTGCCAGCACCTTACTCAAGGGAGCGGGAGGAGAGACCCAGTACTTC.

The chain employs TRBV6-4 and TRBJ2-2, with D maybe TRBD1 (6 bases). The V end was cut by 6 bases, the J end by 6 bases, with 14 bases between. Germline assignment: CDR1 MRHNA and CDR2 SNTAGT. The CDR3 spans 14 residues. The DNA for the CDR3 is TGTGCCAGCAGGCGGACAGTGACTTCCGGGGAGCTGTTTTTT. Residues: CASRRTVTSGELFF.

V usage is TRBV7-9 and J usage is TRBJ2-7, with TRBD1 matching 8 bases. J lost 6 bases, V lost 8 bases, and 9 bases had no gene match. This CDR3 has 13 amino acids. In germline, CDR1 is SEHNR, CDR2 FQNEAQ (reference sequence). The DNA of the CDR3 is TGTGCCAGCGAGGACAGGGATGTTTCCGAGCAGTACTTC. Amino acids: CASEDRDVSEQYF.

V and J are TRBV5-1 and TRBJ2-3; 7 nucleotides align to TRBD2. The V segment lost 0 bases and the J segment 2 bases; nucleotides outside the gene matches: 3. The CDR3 spans 15 residues. The V gene's germline CDR1 is SGHRS and CDR2 YFSETQ. For the CDR3, the DNA is TGCGCCAGCAGCTTGGGGCTAGCGGTCACAGATACGCAGTATTTT. Translation gives CASSLGLAVTDTQYF.

This clone was detected only a few times. The chain recombines TRBV7-2 with TRBJ1-5; D uncertain. Germline V gives CDR1 SGHTA, CDR2 FQGNSA. This CDR3 is 13 amino acids long. The V gene lost 3 bases and the J gene lost 6 bases, with 9 bases spanning the gap. CDR3 DNA: TGTGCCAGCAGCTTCGAGGATTCTCAGCCCCAGCATTTT. This sequence encodes CASSFEDSQPQHF. The entire variable domain, with the rest obtained from reference TRBV7-2 and TRBJ1-5, is as follows: GAGVSQSPSNKVTEKGKDVELRCDPISGHTALYWYRQSLGQGLEFLIYFQGNSAPDKSGLPSDRFSAERTGGSVSTLTIQRTQQEDSAVYLCASSFEDSQPQHFGDGTRLSIL.

V and J are TRBV6-1 and TRBJ2-7; 9 bases are shared with TRBD1. Germline V gene lookup returns CDR1 MNHNS and CDR2 SASEGT. The CDR3 consists of 15 residues. After removal of 0 bases from V and 5 bases from J, the junction contained 5 bases not matched to a gene. The DNA of the CDR3 is TGTGCCAGCAGTGAAGCCTCACAGGGGGCCCACGAGCAGTACTTC. It encodes CASSEASQGAHEQYF.

The V gene is TRBV11-2, the J gene TRBJ2-3; 11 bases map to TRBD2. Trimming cost V 4 bases and J 1 base; bases outside gene matches: 7. The germline V gene has CDR1 SGHAT and CDR2 FQNNGV. The CDR3 runs 17 residues. The CDR3 here is CASSWTLAGGRTDTQYF. CDR3 coding DNA: TGTGCCAGCAGCTGGACTCTAGCGGGAGGACGCACAGATACGCAGTATTTT.

The J gene is TRBJ1-1, the V gene TRBV12-3 or TRBV12-4; the D is unclear. Between the trimmed V and J ends, which lost 5 bases and 0 bases, there was a span of 7 bases. The CDR3 spans 13 residues. CDR3 loop: CASSPEMNTEAFF. The CDR3 nucleotides read TGTGCCAGCAGTCCCGAGATGAACACTGAAGCTTTCTTT.

The chain joins TRBV19 to TRBJ2-5; possibly TRBD2 for D (6 bases). Trimming stripped 6 bases from V and 0 bases from J, with 11 bases between. Looked up from germline, CDR1 is LNHDA and CDR2 is SQIVND (reference sequence). The length of the CDR3 is 14 residues. The CDR3 is CASSPLAYQETQYF. In DNA form, the CDR3 reads TGTGCCAGTAGCCCACTAGCTTACCAAGAGACCCAGTACTTC.